Shown below are 2 T cell receptor beta chains from a single sample sequenced in a study of T cell clones after liver transplantation (dated by TCRdb to the late 2010s). Receptors were amplified or captured by the immunoSEQ multiplex PCR assay. Sourced from immuneACCESS, this table was stored by TCRdb with only in-frame sequences that have V and J called. A share of the clones is absent; for the studies checked, an unresolved V gene accounts for under half, and the remainder has no known explanation. The sample contains about 99,000 clones, roughly 80% of them found a single time. The ten largest clones take up less than 3% of the sample. The material was CD4+ T cells from blood, obtained approximately 45 months after liver transplant. The receptors originated from a human patient who received a liver transplant. Following a transplant, a fraction of the T cells may be traceable to the graft donor.

This clone turned up a few times. V usage is TRBV11-3 and J usage is TRBJ2-3; D call uncertain. CDR3 length: 12 amino acids. Between the trimmed V and J ends, which lost 5 bases and 6 bases, there was a span of 9 bases. The V gene's germline CDR1 is SGHNT and CDR2 YENEEA. Here the CDR3 DNA reads TGTGCCAGCAGCCACGACCTGGATACGCAGTATTTT. It encodes CASSHDLDTQYF. The full variable domain, rest sourced from reference TRBV11-3 and TRBJ2-3, is EAGVVQSPRYKIIEKKQPVAFWCNPISGHNTLYWYLQNLGQGPELLIRYENEEAVDDSQLPKDRFSAERLKGVDSTLKIQPAELGDSAVYLCASSHDLDTQYFGPGTRLTVL.

J is TRBJ1-2 and V is TRBV6-5; D remains ambiguous. CDR3 length: 15 residues. Germline lookup yields CDR1 MNHEY and CDR2 SVGAGI. The ends were cut back, 0 bases at V and 11 bases at J, with 19 bases in the middle. The CDR3 sequence: CASSYSGQLALGYTF. DNA of the CDR3: TGTGCCAGCAGTTACTCCGGGCAGCTCGCCTTGGGGTACACCTTC.